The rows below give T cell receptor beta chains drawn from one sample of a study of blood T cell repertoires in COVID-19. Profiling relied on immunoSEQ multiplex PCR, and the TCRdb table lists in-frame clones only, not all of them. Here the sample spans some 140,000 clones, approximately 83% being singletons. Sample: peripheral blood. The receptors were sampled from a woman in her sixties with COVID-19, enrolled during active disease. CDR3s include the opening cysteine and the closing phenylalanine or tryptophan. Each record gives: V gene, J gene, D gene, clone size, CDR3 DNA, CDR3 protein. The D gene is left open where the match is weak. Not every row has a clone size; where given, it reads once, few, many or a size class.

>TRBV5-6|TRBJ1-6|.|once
TGTGCCAGCAGCCAGACCGCAGGGGTGGTTTCACCCCTCCACTTT
CASSQTAGVVSPLHF
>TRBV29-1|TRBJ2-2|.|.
TGCAGCGTCCTAATAAACACCGGGGAGCTGTTTTTT
CSVLINTGELFF
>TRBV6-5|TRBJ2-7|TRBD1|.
TGTGCCAGCCAGACAGGGGCCCTCGAGCAGTACTTC
CASQTGALEQYF
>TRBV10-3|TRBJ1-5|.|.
TGTGCCATCAGCGGAGTGGAGGGGAATCAGCCCCAGCATTTT
CAISGVEGNQPQHF
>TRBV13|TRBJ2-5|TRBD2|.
TGTGCCAGCAGCCCTCTGGGTAGCGGGCGGGAGACCCAGTACTTC
CASSPLGSGRETQYF
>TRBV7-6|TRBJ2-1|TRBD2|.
TGTGCCAGCAGCCCACTAGCGGGGAGGGACAATGAGCAGTTCTTC
CASSPLAGRDNEQFF
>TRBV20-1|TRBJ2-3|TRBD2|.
TGCAGTGCTAGTAGCGGGGCAGTCACAGATACGCAGTATTTT
CSASSGAVTDTQYF
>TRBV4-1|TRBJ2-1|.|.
TGCGCCAGCAGCCGGGCAAAACACGATGAGCAGTTCTTC
CASSRAKHDEQFF
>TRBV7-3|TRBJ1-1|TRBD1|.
TGTGCCAGCAGCCAGACAGGGGGGCAGCCGAACACTGAAGCTTTCTTT
CASSQTGGQPNTEAFF
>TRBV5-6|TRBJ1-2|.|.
TGTGCCAGCAGCTTGGGGACAGATTTTGTCGGCTACACCTTC
CASSLGTDFVGYTF
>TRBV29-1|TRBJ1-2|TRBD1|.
TGCAGCGTCCACTTACAGGGGGCGGATGGCTACACCTTC
CSVHLQGADGYTF
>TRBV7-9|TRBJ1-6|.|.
TGTGCCAGCAGCGCGGGGGGGAGGAGCTCACCCCTCCACTTT
CASSAGGRSSPLHF
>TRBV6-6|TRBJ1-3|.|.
TGTGCCAGCACCCAATACCAGGGGTTTGGAAACACCATATATTTT
CASTQYQGFGNTIYF